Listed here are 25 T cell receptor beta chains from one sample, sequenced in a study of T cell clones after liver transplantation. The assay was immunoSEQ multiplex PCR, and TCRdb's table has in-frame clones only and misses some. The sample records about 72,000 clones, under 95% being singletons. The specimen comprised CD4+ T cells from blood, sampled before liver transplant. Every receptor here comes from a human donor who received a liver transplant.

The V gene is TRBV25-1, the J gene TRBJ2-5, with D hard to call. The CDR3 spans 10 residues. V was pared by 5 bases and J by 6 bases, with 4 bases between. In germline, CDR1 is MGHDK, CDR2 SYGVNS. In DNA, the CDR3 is TGTGCCAGCAGTCCCCAGACCCAGTACTTC. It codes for CASSPQTQYF.

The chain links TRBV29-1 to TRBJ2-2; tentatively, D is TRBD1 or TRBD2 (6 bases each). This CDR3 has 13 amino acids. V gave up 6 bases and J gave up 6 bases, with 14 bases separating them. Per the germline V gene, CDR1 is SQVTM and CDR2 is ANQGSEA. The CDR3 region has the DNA TGCAGCGTCGCGGGACACCCCGCCGGGGAGCTGTTTTTT. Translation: CSVAGHPAGELFF.

In nucleotides, the CDR3 is TGTGCCAGCTCAGACGGGCCTGGGAGCTACGAGCAGTACTTC. Residues: CASSDGPGSYEQYF. The chain recombines TRBV18 with TRBJ2-7; a weak D match, TRBD2 (5 bases). Trimming left V 5 bases short and J 3 bases short, with 14 bases between. The CDR3 spans 14 residues. Germline CDR1 reads KGHSH; CDR2 reads LQKENI.

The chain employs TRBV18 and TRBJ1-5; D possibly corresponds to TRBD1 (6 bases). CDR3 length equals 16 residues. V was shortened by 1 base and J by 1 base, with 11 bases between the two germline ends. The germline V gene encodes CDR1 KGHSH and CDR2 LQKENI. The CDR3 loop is CASSPRRGGSNQPQHF. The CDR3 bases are TGTGCCAGCTCACCACGGAGAGGGGGGAGCAATCAGCCCCAGCATTTT. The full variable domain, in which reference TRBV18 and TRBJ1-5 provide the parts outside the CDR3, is NAGVMQNPRHLVRRRGQEARLRCSPMKGHSHVYWYRQLPEEGLKFMVYLQKENIIDESGMPKERFSAEFPKEGPSILRIQQVVRGDSAAYFCASSPRRGGSNQPQHFGDGTRLSIL.

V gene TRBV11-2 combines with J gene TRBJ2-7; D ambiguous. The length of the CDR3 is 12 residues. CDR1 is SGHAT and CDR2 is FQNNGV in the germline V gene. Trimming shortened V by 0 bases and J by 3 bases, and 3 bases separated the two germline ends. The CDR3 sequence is CASSLDLYEQYF. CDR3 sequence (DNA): TGTGCCAGCAGCTTAGATCTCTACGAGCAGTACTTC.

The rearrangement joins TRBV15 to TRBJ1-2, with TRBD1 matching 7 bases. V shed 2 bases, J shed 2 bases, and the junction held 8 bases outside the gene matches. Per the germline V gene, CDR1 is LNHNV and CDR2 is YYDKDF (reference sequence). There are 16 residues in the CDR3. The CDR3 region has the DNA TGTGCCACCAGCAGACCCCTTGGGACAGCAAACTATGGCTACACCTTC. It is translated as CATSRPLGTANYGYTF.

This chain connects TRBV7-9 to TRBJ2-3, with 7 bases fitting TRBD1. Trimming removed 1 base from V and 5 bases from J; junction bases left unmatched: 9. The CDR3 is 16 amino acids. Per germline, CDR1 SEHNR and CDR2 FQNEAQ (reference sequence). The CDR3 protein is CASSLGTDRVGDTQYF. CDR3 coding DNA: TGTGCCAGCAGCTTAGGAACCGACAGGGTCGGAGATACGCAGTATTTT.

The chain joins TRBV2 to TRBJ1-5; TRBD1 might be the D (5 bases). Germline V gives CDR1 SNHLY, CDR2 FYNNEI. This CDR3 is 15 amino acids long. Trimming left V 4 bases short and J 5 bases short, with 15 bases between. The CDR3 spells CASSARAGRDQPQHF. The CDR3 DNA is TGTGCCAGCAGTGCTCGGGCAGGGAGGGATCAGCCCCAGCATTTT.

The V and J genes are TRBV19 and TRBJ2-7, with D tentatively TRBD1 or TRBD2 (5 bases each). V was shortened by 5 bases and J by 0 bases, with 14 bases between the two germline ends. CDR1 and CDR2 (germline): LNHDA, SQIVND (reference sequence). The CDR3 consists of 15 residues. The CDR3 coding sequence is TGTGCCAGTAGTTTAAAGGGGACCGGCTCCTACGAGCAGTACTTC. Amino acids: CASSLKGTGSYEQYF. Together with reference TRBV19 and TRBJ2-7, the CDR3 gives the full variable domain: DGGITQSPKYLFRKEGQNVTLSCEQNLNHDAMYWYRQDPGQGLRLIYYSQIVNDFQKGDIAEGYSVSREKKESFPLTVTSAQKNPTAFYLCASSLKGTGSYEQYFGPGTRLTVT.

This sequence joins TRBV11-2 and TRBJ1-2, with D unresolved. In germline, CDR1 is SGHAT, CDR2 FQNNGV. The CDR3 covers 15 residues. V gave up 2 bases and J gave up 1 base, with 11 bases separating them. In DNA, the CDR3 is TGTGCCAGCAGCTTAAACAGAAACCTTAACTATGGCTACACCTTC. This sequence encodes CASSLNRNLNYGYTF.

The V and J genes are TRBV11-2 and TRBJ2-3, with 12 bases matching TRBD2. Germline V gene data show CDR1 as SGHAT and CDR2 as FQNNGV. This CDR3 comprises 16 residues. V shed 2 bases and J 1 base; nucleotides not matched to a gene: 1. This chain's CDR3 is CASSLRLAGGTDTQYF. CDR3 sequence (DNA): TGTGCCAGCAGCTTACGACTAGCGGGAGGCACAGATACGCAGTATTTT.

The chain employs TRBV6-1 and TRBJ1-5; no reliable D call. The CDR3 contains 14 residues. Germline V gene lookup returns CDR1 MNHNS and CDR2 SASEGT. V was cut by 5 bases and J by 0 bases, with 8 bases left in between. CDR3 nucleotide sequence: TGTGCCAGCAGTCTTGGGAATAGCAATCAGCCCCAGCATTTT. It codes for CASSLGNSNQPQHF.

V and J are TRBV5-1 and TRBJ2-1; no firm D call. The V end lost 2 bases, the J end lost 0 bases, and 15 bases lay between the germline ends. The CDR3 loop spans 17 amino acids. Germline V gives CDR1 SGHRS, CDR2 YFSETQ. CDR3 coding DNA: TGCGCCAGCAGCTTCCAGTCAGGATTAAGCTCCTACAATGAGCAGTTCTTC. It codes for CASSFQSGLSSYNEQFF.

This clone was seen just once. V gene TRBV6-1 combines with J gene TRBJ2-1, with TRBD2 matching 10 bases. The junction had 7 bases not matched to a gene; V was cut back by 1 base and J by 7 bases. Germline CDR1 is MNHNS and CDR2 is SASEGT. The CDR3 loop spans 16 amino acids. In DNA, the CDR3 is TGTGCCAGCAGTGAAGTAGCGGGAGGACCCTTGAATGAGCAGTTCTTC. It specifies CASSEVAGGPLNEQFF.

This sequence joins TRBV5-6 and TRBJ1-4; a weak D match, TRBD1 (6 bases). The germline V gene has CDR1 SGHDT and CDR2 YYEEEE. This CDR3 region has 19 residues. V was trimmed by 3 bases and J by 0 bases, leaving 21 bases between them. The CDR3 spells CASSSLIGAGVSTNEKLFF. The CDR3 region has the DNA TGTGCCAGCAGCTCATTGATTGGGGCAGGGGTCTCAACTAATGAAAAACTGTTTTTT.

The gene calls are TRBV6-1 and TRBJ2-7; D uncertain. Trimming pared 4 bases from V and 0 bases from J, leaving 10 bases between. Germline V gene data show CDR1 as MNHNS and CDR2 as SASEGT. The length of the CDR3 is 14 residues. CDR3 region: CASSVIRPSYEQYF. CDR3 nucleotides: TGTGCCAGCAGTGTTATCAGACCCTCCTACGAGCAGTACTTC.

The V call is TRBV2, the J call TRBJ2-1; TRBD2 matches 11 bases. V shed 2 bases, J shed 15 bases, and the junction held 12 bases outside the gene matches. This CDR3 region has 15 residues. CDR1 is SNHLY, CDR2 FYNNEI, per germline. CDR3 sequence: CASSESWLAGGYGFF. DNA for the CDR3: TGTGCCAGCAGTGAAAGTTGGCTAGCGGGAGGATATGGGTTCTTC.

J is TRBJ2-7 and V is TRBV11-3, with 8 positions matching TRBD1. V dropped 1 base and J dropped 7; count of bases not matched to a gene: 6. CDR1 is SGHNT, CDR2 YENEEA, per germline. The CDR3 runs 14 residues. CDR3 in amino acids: CASSLGQGAREQYF. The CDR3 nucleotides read TGTGCCAGCAGCTTAGGGCAGGGGGCGCGGGAGCAGTACTTC.

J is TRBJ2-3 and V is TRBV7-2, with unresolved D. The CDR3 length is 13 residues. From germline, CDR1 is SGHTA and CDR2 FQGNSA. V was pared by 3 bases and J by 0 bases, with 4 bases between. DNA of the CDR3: TGTGCCAGCAGCTTTTATAGCACAGATACGCAGTATTTT. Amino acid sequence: CASSFYSTDTQYF.

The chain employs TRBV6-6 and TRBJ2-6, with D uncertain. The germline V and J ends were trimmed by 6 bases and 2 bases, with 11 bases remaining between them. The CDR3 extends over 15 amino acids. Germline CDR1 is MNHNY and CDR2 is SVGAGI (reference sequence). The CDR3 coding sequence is TGTGCCAGCAGCGCTATCCACGCTGGGGCCAACGTCCTGACTTTC. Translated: CASSAIHAGANVLTF.

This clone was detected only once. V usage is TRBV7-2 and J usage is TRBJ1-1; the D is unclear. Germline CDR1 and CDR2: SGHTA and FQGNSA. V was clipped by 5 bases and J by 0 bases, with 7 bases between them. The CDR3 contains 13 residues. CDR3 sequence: CASSPPMNTEAFF. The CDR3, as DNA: TGTGCCAGCAGCCCCCCCATGAACACTGAAGCTTTCTTT.

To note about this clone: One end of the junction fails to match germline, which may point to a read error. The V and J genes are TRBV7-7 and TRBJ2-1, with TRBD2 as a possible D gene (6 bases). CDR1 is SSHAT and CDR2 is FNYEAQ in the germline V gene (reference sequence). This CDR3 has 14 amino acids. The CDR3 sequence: CASSVGLMDNEQFF. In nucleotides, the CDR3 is TGTGCTAGCAGCGTGGGACTTATGGACAATGAGCAGTTCTTC.

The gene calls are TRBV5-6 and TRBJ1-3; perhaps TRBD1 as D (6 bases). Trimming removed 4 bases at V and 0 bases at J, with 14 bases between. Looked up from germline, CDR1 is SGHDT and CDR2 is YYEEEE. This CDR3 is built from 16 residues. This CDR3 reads CASSGGHLGSGNTIYF. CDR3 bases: TGTGCCAGCAGCGGGGGACACCTCGGCTCTGGAAACACCATATATTTT.

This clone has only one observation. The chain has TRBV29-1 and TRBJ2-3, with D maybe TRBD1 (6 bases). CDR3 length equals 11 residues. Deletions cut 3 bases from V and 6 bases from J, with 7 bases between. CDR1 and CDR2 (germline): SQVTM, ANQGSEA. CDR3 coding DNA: TGCAGCGTTGACAGGGGTGATACGCAGTATTTT. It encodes CSVDRGDTQYF.

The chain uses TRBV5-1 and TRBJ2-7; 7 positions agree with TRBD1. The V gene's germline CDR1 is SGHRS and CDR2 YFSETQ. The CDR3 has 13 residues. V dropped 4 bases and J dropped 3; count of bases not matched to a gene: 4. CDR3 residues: CASSVQGNYEQYF. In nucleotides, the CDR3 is TGCGCCAGCAGCGTACAGGGGAACTACGAGCAGTACTTC.